The clone carrying this T cell receptor beta chain came up once. These data are taken from a study of blood T cell repertoires in COVID-19. Trimming left V 2 bases short and J 10 bases short, with 17 bases between. The CDR3 loop spans 15 amino acids. The V gene's germline CDR1 is KGHDR and CDR2 SFDVKD. Using immunoSEQ multiplex PCR, the repertoire was profiled, and TCRdb retains in-frame clones only, with some absent. The sample includes fewer than 600,000 clones, roughly 90% of them seen just once. The rearrangement joins TRBV24-1 to TRBJ1-5; D gene unclear. Source material: PBMCs or T cells enriched from blood (not recorded which). The clonotype was recovered from a woman between 35 and 50 years old who had recovered from COVID-19. The CDR3 DNA sequence: TGTGCCACCAGTGATTCGAGGAGAATCCCGGGACCCCAGCATTTT. Its protein is CATSDSRRIPGPQHF.